The 26 T cell receptor beta chains below come from one sample, sequenced in a study of blood T cells in healthy people across ages. The authors ran a second PCR of roughly 6 to 11 cycles using a sample-barcoded 5' primer and a J-beta primer mix. In TCRdb, the 5' RACE reads were re-called with MiXCR into one record per CDR3 protein. The sample has about 1.5 million distinct CDR3 sequences, around 39% seen once; the top ten hold 7% to 9%. The sequenced sample consisted of blood. Receptors originate from a woman aged 18-29 years in good health.

The chain employs TRBV10-3 and TRBJ2-3, with 16 bases aligning to TRBD2. The V gene's germline CDR1 is ENHRY and CDR2 SYGVKD. The CDR3 extends over 17 amino acids. Losses at the gene ends were 6 bases for V and 3 bases for J; bases not matched to a gene: 6. The CDR3 reads CAISSGTSGRGTDTQYF. The CDR3 DNA is TGTGCCATCAGCTCCGGGACTAGCGGGAGGGGAACAGATACGCAGTATTTT.

This chain joins TRBV25-1 and TRBJ2-7; no reliable D call. The CDR3 extends over 11 amino acids. CDR1 is MGHDK and CDR2 is SYGVNS in the germline V gene. Trimming removed 4 bases at V and 6 bases at J, with 7 bases between. The CDR3 reads CASSAAAEQYF. As DNA, the CDR3 is TGTGCCAGCAGTGCAGCCGCCGAGCAGTACTTC.

This chain joins TRBV9 and TRBJ1-1; the D gene is possibly TRBD1 (6 bases). The V gene's germline CDR1 is SGDLS and CDR2 YYNGEE. Trimming pared 1 base from V and 1 base from J, leaving 8 bases between. The CDR3 has 14 amino acids. In DNA, the CDR3 is TGTGCCAGCAGCGTAAACAGGGCGAACACTGAAGCTTTCTTT. This sequence encodes CASSVNRANTEAFF.

The chain is built from TRBV3-1 and TRBJ1-1; 7 bases fit TRBD1. This CDR3 region has 15 residues. Germline V gives CDR1 LGHDT, CDR2 YNNKEL (reference sequence). V shed 4 bases and J 6 bases; nucleotides not matched to a gene: 11. The DNA of the CDR3 is TGTGCCAGCAGCCCGTACCAGGGGGACGGTTCTGAAGCTTTCTTT. It specifies CASSPYQGDGSEAFF.

This clonotype was observed a few times. The V gene is TRBV4-1, the J gene TRBJ2-7, with no clear D. The ends were cut back, 2 bases at V and 3 bases at J, with 17 bases in the middle. The CDR3 consists of 16 residues. CDR1 is MGHRA, CDR2 YSYEKL, per germline. DNA of the CDR3: TGCGCCAGCAGCCAACTCCCCTCCCCCGTTGACTACGAGCAGTACTTC. Its protein product is CASSQLPSPVDYEQYF.

This chain joins TRBV6-5 and TRBJ2-3, with D hard to call. Per the germline V gene, CDR1 is MNHEY and CDR2 is SVGAGI. V was pared by 6 bases and J by 0 bases, with 10 bases between. The CDR3 has 14 amino acids. The chain's CDR3 is CASSTHPSTDTQYF. The CDR3 nucleotides read TGTGCCAGCAGCACACACCCTAGCACAGATACGCAGTATTTT.

Concerning this clonotype: A much bigger clone sits one base away, suggesting this may be a read error. The rearrangement joins TRBV29-1 to TRBJ2-5; D gene uncertain. CDR3 length: 10 amino acids. Germline V gene lookup returns CDR1 SQVTM and CDR2 ANQGSEA. V shed 7 bases and J shed 12 bases, with 15 bases lying between them. The CDR3 bases are TGCAGCGGCGCGCACGACATCGAGTACTTC. Its translation is CSGAHDIEYF.

This clonotype came up a few times. This chain connects TRBV3-1 to TRBJ1-2, with unresolved D. Germline assignment: CDR1 LGHDT and CDR2 YNNKEL (reference sequence). V shed 1 base and J shed 8 bases, with 11 bases lying between them. This CDR3 comprises 13 residues. CDR3 DNA sequence: TGTGCCAGCAGCCAAGCTTCCTCGGGAGGCTACACCTTC. It translates to CASSQASSGGYTF.

On this clonotype: Germline and junction disagree at one end, which may indicate a read error. The chain joins TRBV7-3 to TRBJ2-2, with 9 positions matching TRBD2. Germline V gene sequence: CDR1 SGHTA, CDR2 FQGTGA. CDR3 length: 16 amino acids. CDR3 protein: CACSLTSGGISGELFF. The CDR3 DNA is TGTGCCTGCAGCTTAACCAGCGGGGGGATCTCCGGGGAGCTGTTTTTT.

This chain joins TRBV20-1 and TRBJ2-7; 10 nucleotides match TRBD2. The length of the CDR3 is 17 residues. The J segment lost 2 bases and the V segment lost 5 bases, leaving 15 bases of the junction unmatched. Looked up from germline, CDR1 is DFQATT and CDR2 is SNEGSKA (reference sequence). DNA for the CDR3: TGCAGTGCTTTCCGGACTAGCGGCCTAGGTGGGACCTACGAGCAGTACTTC. Protein product: CSAFRTSGLGGTYEQYF.

Only a few counts were recorded for this clonotype. The DNA of the CDR3 is TGTGCCAGCAGCCAGTGGGACTGGCGGGATCCCACCCACGAGCAGTACTTC. Protein sequence: CASSQWDWRDPTHEQYF. V and J are TRBV4-2 and TRBJ2-4, with D perhaps matching TRBD2 (6 bases). The DNA end favors TRBJ2-7, so the J call may be wrong. The CDR3 is 17 amino acids. Germline values: CDR1 LGHNA, CDR2 YNFKEQ.

This clonotype was seen at least ten times. The chain uses TRBV10-3 and TRBJ2-1; D unresolved. V gave up 5 bases and J gave up 6 bases, with 11 bases separating them. The CDR3 totals 13 residues. Germline assignment: CDR1 ENHRY and CDR2 SYGVKD. The CDR3 loop is CAISSDQPNEQFF. CDR3 sequence (DNA): TGTGCCATCAGTTCGGACCAACCCAATGAGCAGTTCTTC.

The chain employs TRBV3-1 and TRBJ2-1; D is undetermined. Germline V gene data show CDR1 as LGHDT and CDR2 as YNNKEL (reference sequence). V was shortened by 8 bases and J by 2 bases, with 10 bases between the two germline ends. CDR3 length: 13 amino acids. The CDR3 coding sequence is TGTGCCAGCGGCACTAACACCTACAATGAGCAGTTCTTC. It yields the protein CASGTNTYNEQFF.

This rearrangement joins TRBV5-1 to TRBJ1-2; D gene unclear. The V end lost 2 bases, the J end lost 1 base, and 6 bases lay between the germline ends. Germline CDR1 SGHRS, CDR2 YFSETQ. The CDR3 is made up of 13 amino acids. DNA for the CDR3: TGCGCCAGCAGCTTCATTAGTAACTATGGCTACACCTTC. Translating gives CASSFISNYGYTF.

The chain employs TRBV5-6 and TRBJ2-1; the D gene is possibly TRBD2 (6 bases). CDR3 length equals 15 residues. The germline V and J ends were trimmed by 2 bases and 8 bases, with 17 bases remaining between them. Germline V gives CDR1 SGHDT, CDR2 YYEEEE. Written as DNA, the CDR3 is TGTGCCAGCAGCTTCCAGCGTGGAGGGATCTATGAGCAGTTCTTC. Translating it yields CASSFQRGGIYEQFF.

This rearrangement joins TRBV3-1 to TRBJ2-1; 7 bases align to TRBD2. Trimming cost V 0 bases and J 4 bases; bases outside gene matches: 12. The length of the CDR3 is 18 residues. Germline lookup yields CDR1 LGHDT and CDR2 YNNKEL (reference sequence). The DNA of the CDR3 is TGTGCCAGCAGCCAAGATATTACGAACGGGAGGCTATACAATGAGCAGTTCTTC. Protein sequence: CASSQDITNGRLYNEQFF.

The table lists this clonotype with a few counts. The chain uses TRBV29-1 and TRBJ2-7; D perhaps matches TRBD2 (5 bases). V dropped 1 base and J dropped 1 base, with 14 bases sitting between them. The germline V gene encodes CDR1 SQVTM and CDR2 ANQGSEA. This CDR3 is 15 amino acids long. CDR3 in DNA: TGCAGCGTTGAAGGAGGCGGGTTTTTGTCCTACGAGCAGTACTTC. Residues: CSVEGGGFLSYEQYF.

This clonotype was observed at least ten times. The genes are TRBV20-1 and TRBJ2-7, with no clear D. This CDR3 has 13 residues. Trimming stripped 4 bases from V and 2 bases from J, with 12 bases between. Germline V gene lookup returns CDR1 DFQATT and CDR2 SNEGSKA (reference sequence). This CDR3 reads CSATKTVAYEQYF. As DNA, the CDR3 is TGCAGTGCTACAAAAACAGTTGCCTACGAGCAGTACTTC.

A few counts support this clonotype. V gene TRBV6-6 combines with J gene TRBJ2-6; D is perhaps TRBD1 (5 bases). Germline V gene data show CDR1 as MNHNY and CDR2 as SVGAGI (reference sequence). With 5 bases removed from V and 0 bases from J, the gap between germline ends came to 8 bases. The CDR3 sequence is 15 residues long. The CDR3 protein is CASSQTDSGANVLTF. In nucleotides, the CDR3 is TGTGCCAGCAGTCAGACAGACTCTGGGGCCAACGTCCTGACTTTC.

The gene calls are TRBV4-3 and TRBJ2-4; weak D call: TRBD1 (6 bases). The end of the DNA is better explained by TRBJ2-7, so the J call may be wrong. This CDR3 is built from 13 residues. CDR1 is LGHNA, CDR2 YSLEER, per germline. CDR3 sequence: CASSRLQGNEQYF. For the CDR3, the DNA is TGCGCCAGCAGCCGACTACAGGGAAACGAGCAGTACTTC.

CDR3 loop: CASSLREMGSPLHF. Here the CDR3 DNA reads TGTGCCAGCAGCTTACGTGAGATGGGCTCACCCCTCCACTTT. J is TRBJ1-6 and V is TRBV7-9, with unresolved D. The V end lost 2 bases, the J end lost 10 bases, and 12 bases lay between the germline ends. The CDR3 contains 14 residues. The germline CDR1 and CDR2 sequences are SEHNR and FQNEAQ (reference sequence).

The CDR3 DNA reads as TGCAGTGCTCTTAACAGGGGCGATCGGCGGCCCCAGCATTTT. This encodes CSALNRGDRRPQHF. The chain uses TRBV20-1 and TRBJ1-5; 7 nucleotides match TRBD1. The length of the CDR3 is 14 residues. Trimming removed 5 bases from V and 9 bases from J; junction bases left unmatched: 13. Germline loops: CDR1 DFQATT, CDR2 SNEGSKA (reference sequence).

This clonotype was observed once. For the CDR3, the DNA is TGCAGTGCTAGAGTTATACAGGGTCCCAATCAGCCCCAGCATTTT. The encoded protein is CSARVIQGPNQPQHF. V usage is TRBV20-1 and J usage is TRBJ1-5, with D possibly matching TRBD1 (6 bases). The CDR3 length is 15 residues. V was trimmed by 1 base and J by 3 bases, leaving 13 bases between them. Germline V gene lookup returns CDR1 DFQATT and CDR2 SNEGSKA (reference sequence).

This clonotype was counted a few times. V gene TRBV14 combines with J gene TRBJ2-5; the D is unclear. The germline V gene has CDR1 SGHDN and CDR2 FVKESK. There are 13 residues in the CDR3. Trimming removed 2 bases at V and 2 bases at J, with 6 bases between. Here the CDR3 DNA reads TGTGCCAGCAGCCAATATAATCAAGAGACCCAGTACTTC. Translated: CASSQYNQETQYF. The variable domain in full, with the rest retrieved from reference TRBV14 and TRBJ2-5, is EAGVTQFPSHSVIEKGQTVTLRCDPISGHDNLYWYRRVMGKEIKFLLHFVKESKQDESGMPNNRFLAERTGGTYSTLKVQPAELEDSGVYFCASSQYNQETQYFGPGTRLLVL.

The CDR3 protein is CASSQVENVFYNEQFF. The CDR3, as DNA: TGTGCCAGCAGCCAAGTTGAGAACGTATTCTACAATGAGCAGTTCTTC. The chain combines TRBV3-1 with TRBJ2-1, with unresolved D. The V end was cut by 1 base, the J end by 3 bases, with 13 bases between. This CDR3 comprises 16 residues. The germline V gene has CDR1 LGHDT and CDR2 YNNKEL (reference sequence).

The CDR3 is CARPLARDQLYQETQYF. The CDR3 bases are TGTGCCAGGCCCCTAGCCCGGGACCAATTGTACCAAGAGACCCAGTACTTC. V is TRBV6-6 and J is TRBJ2-5; TRBD1 or TRBD2 may be the D gene (5 bases each). V was pared by 9 bases and J by 0 bases, with 23 bases between. Germline loops: CDR1 MNHNY, CDR2 SVGAGI (reference sequence). The CDR3 runs 17 residues.